Reported below is one T cell receptor (beta chain). The antigen is unknown. Germline is not matched at one junction end, which may reflect a read error. The CDR3 contains 13 residues. Germline CDR1 reads SGHVS; CDR2 reads FQNEAQ. Together with a sample-barcoded 5' primer, a J-beta primer mix was included in a second PCR lasting roughly 7 to 11 cycles. TCRdb reprocessed the 5' RACE reads via MiXCR and lists one record per CDR3 protein. Of 250,000 to 300,000 distinct CDR3 sequences in the sample, roughly 27% were seen once. This record comes from a study of blood T cells in healthy people across ages. Findings and limits, study-wide: Naive CD4+ cell counts and diversity both ran higher in long-lived than in aged donors.

Sequencing used blood. This clonotype was obtained from a woman between 65 and 79 years old in good health. The V call is TRBV7-8, the J call TRBJ1-2, with 10 bases fitting TRBD1. The DNA for the CDR3 is TGTGCCAGCAGCGGGACAGGGGAGGGTGGCTACACATTC. Protein sequence: CASSGTGEGGYTF.